This section outlines one T cell receptor (beta chain) sequence together with its context. Its antigen is not identified. Isolated PBMCs totaled at least 6 million in each sample. Per sample, no less than 5 micrograms of total RNA were extracted. Using a J-beta primer mix together with a sample-barcoded 5' primer, a second PCR was run for roughly 6 to 12 cycles. TCRdb re-called the 5' RACE reads through MiXCR, storing one row per CDR3 protein. The sample consists of roughly 1,700,000 distinct CDR3 sequences, roughly 27% of them appearing once. This entry is derived from a study of blood T cells in healthy people across ages. Looking at the study overall: Per two T cells, template switching captured roughly one barcoded beta molecule. Study-wide findings and caveats: With unsorted PBMCs, a conclusive comparison of naive versus antigen-experienced cells was not possible.

Trimming left V 3 bases short and J 6 bases short, with 20 bases between. The CDR3 extends over 16 amino acids. Germline V lookup: CDR1 DFQATT, CDR2 SNEGSKA (reference sequence). The chain uses TRBV20-1 and TRBJ2-2; D tentatively fits TRBD1 or TRBD2 (6 bases each). The source is a woman in her twenties or thirties in good health. Sequenced material: blood. CDR3 bases: TGCAGTGCTAGTCACGGGGGCGAGACCAGGTCCGGGGAGCTGTTTTTT. This encodes CSASHGGETRSGELFF.